The 4 T cell receptor beta chains reported below all come from one sample, sequenced in a study of read filtering for tumor transcriptome and immune sequencing. The library was built from around 0.4 ug RNA with molecular barcoded adaptors for alpha/delta and beta/gamma chains. TCRdb reprocessed the reads via MiXCR and lists one record per CDR3 protein. The data contain 50,000 to 65,000 distinct CDR3 sequences, around 12% of them singletons. The sample consisted of a population of CD138-negative cells sorted from bone marrow. The receptors derive from a donor over 35 with multiple myeloma.

This clonotype has a handful of counts. The chain employs TRBV5-1 and TRBJ2-5; 7 nucleotides align to TRBD1. With V trimmed by 4 bases and J by 3 bases, 9 bases remained unmatched. CDR1 is SGHRS and CDR2 is YFSETQ in the germline V gene. The CDR3 is made up of 15 amino acids. The CDR3, as DNA: TGCGCCAGCAGCCTCGAAGGGGGCAGAGAAGAGACCCAGTACTTC. The encoded protein is CASSLEGGREETQYF.

This clonotype has at least ten counts. The chain has TRBV29-1 and TRBJ1-1; maybe TRBD1 (5 bases). V lost 7 bases to trimming and J lost 6 bases, with 18 bases between them. The CDR3 has 13 amino acids. CDR1 SQVTM and CDR2 ANQGSEA come from the germline V gene. The CDR3 protein is CSATPGRGAEAFF. CDR3 in DNA: TGCAGCGCGACACCGGGACGTGGAGCTGAAGCTTTCTTT.

At least ten counts were recorded for this clonotype. An end of the junction does not agree with germline; a read error may underlie this. The rearrangement uses TRBV5-1 and TRBJ2-3, with D uncertain. This CDR3 spans 11 amino acids. Germline CDR1 and CDR2: SGHRS and YFSETQ. This CDR3 is CASSLEFTEYF. The CDR3 DNA is TGCGCCAGCAGCTTAGAATTTACGGAGTATTTT.

Concerning this clonotype: No conserved phenylalanine or tryptophan is present at the end of the CDR3, so a read error is the likely explanation. The DNA is left out, because the CDR3 cannot be placed on it with certainty; the CDR3 is given as TCRdb lists it. The chain couples TRBV11-2 to TRBJ1-6. CDR1 SGHAT and CDR2 FQNNGV come from the germline V gene. The CDR3 is 15 amino acids in total, end residues counted. The CDR3 sequence is CASSSLRREPTPLLV.